A single TCR beta chain is shown here with its context. The CDR3 spans 14 residues. The germline gives CDR1 MNHEY, CDR2 SMNVEV (reference sequence). The V gene end was trimmed by 6 bases and the J gene end by 5 bases; junction bases not matched to a gene: 2. Sequencing was performed with immunoSEQ multiplex PCR; in TCRdb, only in-frame clones are kept and a portion is missing. Of some 740,000 clones listed, over 90% are singletons. Naive CD8 cells lacked CD45RO and underwent positive selection for CCR7, leaving out terminally differentiated effector memory CD45RA+ cells. The sample belongs to a study of shared clonotypes between healthy human individuals.

The sequenced sample consisted of naive CD8+ T cells sorted from blood. This TCR came from a man younger than 40 in good health. This chain links TRBV27 with TRBJ2-1, with 12 bases matching TRBD2. The CDR3 nucleotides read TGTGCCAGCAGAGCTAGCGGGAGGGACAATGAGCAGTTCTTC. The encoded protein is CASRASGRDNEQFF.